The T cell receptor (beta chain) under discussion was sequenced for a study of blood T cell repertoires in COVID-19. Germline lookup yields CDR1 MDHEN and CDR2 SYDVKM. The V end was cut by 1 base, the J end by 2 bases, with 9 bases between. The CDR3 runs 14 residues. Profiled with immunoSEQ multiplex PCR; TCRdb holds only in-frame clones, not every one. This table has 150,000 or so clones, about 93% appearing once. This clone showed up just once. Sequencing was performed on peripheral blood. The chain is built from TRBV28 and TRBJ2-7; D call uncertain. The clonotype comes from a woman aged 45-59 years with acute or convalescent COVID-19. The CDR3 sequence is CASSLFSGPYEQYF. For the CDR3, the DNA is TGTGCCAGCAGTTTATTTTCAGGTCCCTACGAGCAGTACTTC. The full variable domain, in which reference TRBV28 and TRBJ2-7 provide the parts outside the CDR3, is DVKVTQSSRYLVKRTGEKVFLECVQDMDHENMFWYRQDPGLGLRLIYFSYDVKMKEKGDIPEGYSVSREKKERFSLILESASTNQTSMYLCASSLFSGPYEQYFGPGTRLTVT.